This TCR beta chain appears in the sequencing data of a study of blood T cell repertoires in COVID-19. About the study: Whether acute or convalescent, the COVID-19 samples came from the United States, Italy and Spain. From T cells, B-cell-depleted T cells, or PBMCs came the material, which was cDNA or gDNA.

This clone was observed once. The V gene end was trimmed by 8 bases and the J gene end by 2 bases; junction bases not matched to a gene: 4. CDR3 length equals 13 residues. Germline CDR1 is GTSNPN and CDR2 is SVGIG (reference sequence). Authors' processing steps: Reference gene primer amplification yielded estimated nucleated cell counts. The protocol was immunoSEQ multiplex PCR, while the TCRdb copy is restricted to in-frame clones and leaves out a portion. V, J and clone size reflect that table, while D and trimming were determined from the DNA. The sample shows roughly 250,000 clones, 84% of them seen only once.

This chain uses TRBV30 with TRBJ2-1, with 9 bases fitting TRBD2. The sequence was collected from a woman in her thirties or forties who had recovered from COVID-19. Sequenced: peripheral blood. The CDR3 protein is CARERGAYNEQFF. DNA for the CDR3: TGTGCCCGGGAGCGGGGGGCCTACAATGAGCAGTTCTTC.